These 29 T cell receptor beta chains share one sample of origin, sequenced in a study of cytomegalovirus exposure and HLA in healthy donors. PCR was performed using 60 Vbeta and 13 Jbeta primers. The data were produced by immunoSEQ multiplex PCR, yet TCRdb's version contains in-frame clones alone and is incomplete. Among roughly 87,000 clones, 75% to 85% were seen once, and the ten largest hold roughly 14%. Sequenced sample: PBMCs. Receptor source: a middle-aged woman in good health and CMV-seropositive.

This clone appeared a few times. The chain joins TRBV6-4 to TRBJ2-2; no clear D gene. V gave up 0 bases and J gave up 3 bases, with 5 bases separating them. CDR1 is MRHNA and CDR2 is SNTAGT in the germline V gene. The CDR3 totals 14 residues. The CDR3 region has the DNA TGTGCCAGCAGTGACTCAAGAGACACCGGGGAGCTGTTTTTT. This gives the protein CASSDSRDTGELFF.

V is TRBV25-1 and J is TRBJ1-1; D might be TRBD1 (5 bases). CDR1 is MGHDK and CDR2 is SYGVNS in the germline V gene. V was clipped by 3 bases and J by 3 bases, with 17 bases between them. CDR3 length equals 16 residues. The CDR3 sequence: CASSELGRGGYTEAFF. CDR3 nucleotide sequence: TGTGCCAGCAGTGAGTTGGGGAGGGGTGGGTACACTGAAGCTTTCTTT.

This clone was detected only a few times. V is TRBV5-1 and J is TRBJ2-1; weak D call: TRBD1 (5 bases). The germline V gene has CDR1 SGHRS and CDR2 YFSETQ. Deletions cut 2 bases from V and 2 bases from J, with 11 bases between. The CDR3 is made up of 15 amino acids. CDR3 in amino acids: CASSLSTVTYNEQFF. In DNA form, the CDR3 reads TGCGCCAGCAGCTTATCGACAGTTACCTACAATGAGCAGTTCTTC.

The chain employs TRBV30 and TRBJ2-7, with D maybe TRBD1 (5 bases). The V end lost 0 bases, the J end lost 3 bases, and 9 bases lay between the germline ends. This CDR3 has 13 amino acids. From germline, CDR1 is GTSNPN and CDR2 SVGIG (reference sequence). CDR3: CAWSVVGVYEQYF. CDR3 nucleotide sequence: TGTGCCTGGAGTGTCGTAGGGGTCTACGAGCAGTACTTC.

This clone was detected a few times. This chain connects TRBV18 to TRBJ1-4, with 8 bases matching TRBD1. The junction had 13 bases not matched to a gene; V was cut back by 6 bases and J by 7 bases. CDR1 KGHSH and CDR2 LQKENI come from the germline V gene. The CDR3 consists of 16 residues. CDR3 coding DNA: TGTGCCAGCTCCCCCGTAACGACAGGGGCTGGTGAAAAACTGTTTTTT. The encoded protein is CASSPVTTGAGEKLFF.

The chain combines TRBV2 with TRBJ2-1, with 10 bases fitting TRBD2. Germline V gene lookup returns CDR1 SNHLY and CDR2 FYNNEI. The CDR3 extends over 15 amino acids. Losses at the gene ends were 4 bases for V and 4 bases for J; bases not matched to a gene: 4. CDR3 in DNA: TGTGCCAGCAGTGCCGAGCGGGGGGGGTACAATGAGCAGTTCTTC. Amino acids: CASSAERGGYNEQFF.

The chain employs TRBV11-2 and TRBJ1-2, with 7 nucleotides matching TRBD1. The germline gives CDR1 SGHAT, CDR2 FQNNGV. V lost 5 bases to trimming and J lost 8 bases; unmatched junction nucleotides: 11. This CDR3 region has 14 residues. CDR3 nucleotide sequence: TGTGCCAGCAGCGCAGGGGGTTGGGTGGGCGGCTACACCTTC. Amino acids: CASSAGGWVGGYTF.

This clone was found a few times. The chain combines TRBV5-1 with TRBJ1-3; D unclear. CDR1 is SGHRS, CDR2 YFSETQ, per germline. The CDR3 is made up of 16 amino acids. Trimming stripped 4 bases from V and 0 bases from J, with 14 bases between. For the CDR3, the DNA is TGCGCCAGCAGCCGAAACAGACCAAGCTCTGGAAACACCATATATTTT. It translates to CASSRNRPSSGNTIYF.

CDR3 sequence: CASSLGGQIREAGELFF. The CDR3 nucleotides are TGTGCCAGCAGCTTGGGGGGACAGATAAGGGAGGCCGGGGAGCTGTTTTTT. The chain uses TRBV5-5 and TRBJ2-2; perhaps TRBD1 as D (7 bases). The CDR3 is 17 residues long. CDR1 is SGHKS and CDR2 is YYEKEE in the germline V gene (reference sequence). Trimming cost V 0 bases and J 6 bases, with 18 bases left between them.

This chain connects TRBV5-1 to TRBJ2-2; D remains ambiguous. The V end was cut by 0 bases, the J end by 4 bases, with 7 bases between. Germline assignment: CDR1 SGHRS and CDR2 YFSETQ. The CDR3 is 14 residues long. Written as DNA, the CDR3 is TGCGCCAGCAGCTTGGACACAGCCACCGGGGAGCTGTTTTTT. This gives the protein CASSLDTATGELFF. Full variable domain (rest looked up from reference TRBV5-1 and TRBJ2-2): KAGVTQTPRYLIKTRGQQVTLSCSPISGHRSVSWYQQTPGQGLQFLFEYFSETQRNKGNFPGRFSGRQFSNSRSEMNVSTLELGDSALYLCASSLDTATGELFFGEGSRLTVL.

In nucleotides, the CDR3 is TGTGCCAGCAGCTTGGGCAGGGAAAGCGCTGAAGCTTTCTTT. Protein: CASSLGRESAEAFF. This rearrangement joins TRBV7-9 to TRBJ1-1; tentative D call: TRBD1 (5 bases). V lost 3 bases and J 6 bases, leaving 14 bases between the germline ends. Germline V gene lookup returns CDR1 SEHNR and CDR2 FQNEAQ (reference sequence). The CDR3 has 14 amino acids.

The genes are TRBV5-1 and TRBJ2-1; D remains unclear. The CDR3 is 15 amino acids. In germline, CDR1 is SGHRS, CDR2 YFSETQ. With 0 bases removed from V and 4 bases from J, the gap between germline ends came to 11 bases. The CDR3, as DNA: TGCGCCAGCAGCTTGGCTGCGAACCATTACAATGAGCAGTTCTTC. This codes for CASSLAANHYNEQFF.

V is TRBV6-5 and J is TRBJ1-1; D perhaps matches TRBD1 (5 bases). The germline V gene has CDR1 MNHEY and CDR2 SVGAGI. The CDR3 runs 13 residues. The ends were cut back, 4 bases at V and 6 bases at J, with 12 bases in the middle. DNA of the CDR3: TGTGCCAGCAGTTCGAATGGGGCGGCTGAAGCTTTCTTT. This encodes CASSSNGAAEAFF.

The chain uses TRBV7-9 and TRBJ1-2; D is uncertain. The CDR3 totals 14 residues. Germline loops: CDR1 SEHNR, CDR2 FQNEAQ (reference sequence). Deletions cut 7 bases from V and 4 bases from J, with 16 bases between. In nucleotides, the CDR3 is TGTGCCAGCACCCCCGGCGTTGCGGGCTATGGCTACACCTTC. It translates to CASTPGVAGYGYTF.

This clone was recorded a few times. CDR3 amino acids: CASSLGLQGSYEQYF. The DNA for the CDR3 is TGTGCCAGCAGTTTAGGGTTACAGGGATCCTACGAGCAGTACTTC. The chain recombines TRBV27 with TRBJ2-7; the D gene is possibly TRBD1 (6 bases). Germline V gene lookup returns CDR1 MNHEY and CDR2 SMNVEV (reference sequence). The CDR3 runs to 15 residues. The germline V and J ends were trimmed by 2 bases and 1 base, with 12 bases remaining between them.

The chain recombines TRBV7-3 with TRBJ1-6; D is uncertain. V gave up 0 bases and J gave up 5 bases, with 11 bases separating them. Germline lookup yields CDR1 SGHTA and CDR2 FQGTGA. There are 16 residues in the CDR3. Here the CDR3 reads CASSLTGSRDNSPLHF. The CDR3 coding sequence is TGTGCCAGCAGCTTAACTGGAAGTCGGGATAATTCACCCCTCCACTTT.

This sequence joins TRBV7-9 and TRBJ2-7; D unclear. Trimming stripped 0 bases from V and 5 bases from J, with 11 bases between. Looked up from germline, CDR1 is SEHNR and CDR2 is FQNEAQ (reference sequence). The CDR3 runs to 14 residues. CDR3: CASSLAQRSNEQYF. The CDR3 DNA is TGTGCCAGCAGCTTAGCCCAGAGGTCTAACGAGCAGTACTTC.

The CDR3 sequence: CAWSVPRVNQPQHF. DNA for the CDR3: TGTGCCTGGAGTGTACCCAGGGTCAATCAGCCCCAGCATTTT. The rearrangement uses TRBV30 and TRBJ1-5, with D possibly TRBD1 on 5 matching bases. Germline CDR1 is GTSNPN and CDR2 is SVGIG (reference sequence). This CDR3 is built from 14 residues. The ends were cut back, 0 bases at V and 3 bases at J, with 9 bases in the middle.

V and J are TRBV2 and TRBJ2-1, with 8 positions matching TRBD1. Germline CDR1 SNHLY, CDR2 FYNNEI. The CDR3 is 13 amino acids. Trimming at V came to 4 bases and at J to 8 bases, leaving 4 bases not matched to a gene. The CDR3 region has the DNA TGTGCCAGCAGTGCACAGGGGGACCATGAGCAGTTCTTC. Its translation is CASSAQGDHEQFF.

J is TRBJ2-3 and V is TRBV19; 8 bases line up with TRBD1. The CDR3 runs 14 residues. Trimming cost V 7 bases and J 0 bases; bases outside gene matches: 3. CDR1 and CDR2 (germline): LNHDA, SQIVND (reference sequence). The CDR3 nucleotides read TGTGCCAGTATGACAGGGGCTAGCACAGATACGCAGTATTTT. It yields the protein CASMTGASTDTQYF.

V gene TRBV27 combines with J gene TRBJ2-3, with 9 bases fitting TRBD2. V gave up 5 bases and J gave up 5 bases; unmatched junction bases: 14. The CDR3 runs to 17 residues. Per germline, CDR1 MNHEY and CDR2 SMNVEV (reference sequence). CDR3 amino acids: CASSPGQGLARGDTQYF. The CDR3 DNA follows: TGTGCCAGCAGTCCTGGCCAGGGACTAGCTAGGGGAGATACGCAGTATTTT.

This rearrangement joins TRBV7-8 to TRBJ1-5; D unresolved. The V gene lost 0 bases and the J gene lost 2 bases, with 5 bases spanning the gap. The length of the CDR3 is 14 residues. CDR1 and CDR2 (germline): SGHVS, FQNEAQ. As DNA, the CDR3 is TGTGCCAGCAGCTTAGCGTCGGGCAATCAGCCCCAGCATTTT. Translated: CASSLASGNQPQHF.

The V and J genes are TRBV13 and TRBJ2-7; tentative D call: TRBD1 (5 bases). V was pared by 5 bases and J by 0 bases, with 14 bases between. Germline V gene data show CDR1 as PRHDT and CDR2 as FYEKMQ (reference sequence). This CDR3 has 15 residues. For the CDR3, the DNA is TGTGCCAGCAGCCCCCCCCAGGGCGGCTCCTACGAGCAGTACTTC. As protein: CASSPPQGGSYEQYF.

The chain's CDR3 is CASSLAPRGLGYTF. The CDR3 nucleotides read TGTGCCAGCAGCTTGGCCCCTCGAGGTCTTGGCTACACCTTC. This sequence joins TRBV5-6 and TRBJ1-2; D ambiguous. This CDR3 is built from 14 residues. Deletions cut 0 bases from V and 7 bases from J, with 13 bases between. Germline lookup yields CDR1 SGHDT and CDR2 YYEEEE.

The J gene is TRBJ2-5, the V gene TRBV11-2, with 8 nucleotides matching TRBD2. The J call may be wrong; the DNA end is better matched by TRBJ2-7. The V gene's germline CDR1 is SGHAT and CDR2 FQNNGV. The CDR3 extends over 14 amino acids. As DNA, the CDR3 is TGTGCCAGCAGCTCAACTAGCGGCGGAGGCGAGCAGTACTTC. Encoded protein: CASSSTSGGGEQYF.

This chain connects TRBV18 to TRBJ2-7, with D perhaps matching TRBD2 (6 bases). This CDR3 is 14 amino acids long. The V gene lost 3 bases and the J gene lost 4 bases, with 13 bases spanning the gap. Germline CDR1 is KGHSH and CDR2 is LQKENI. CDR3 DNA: TGTGCCAGCTCACCGAGGAGGGAGTCGTACGAGCAGTACTTC. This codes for CASSPRRESYEQYF.

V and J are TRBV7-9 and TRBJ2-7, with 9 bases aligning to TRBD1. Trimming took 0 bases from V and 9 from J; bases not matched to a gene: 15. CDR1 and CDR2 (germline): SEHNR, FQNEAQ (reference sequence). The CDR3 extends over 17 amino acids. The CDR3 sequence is CASSLALGGQGTPGQYF. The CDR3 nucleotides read TGTGCCAGCAGCTTAGCGTTGGGGGGACAGGGAACCCCTGGGCAGTACTTC.

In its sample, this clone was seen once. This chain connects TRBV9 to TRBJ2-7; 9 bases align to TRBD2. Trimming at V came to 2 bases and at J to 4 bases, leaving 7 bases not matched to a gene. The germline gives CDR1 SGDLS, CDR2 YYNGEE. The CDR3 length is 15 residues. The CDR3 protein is CASSVSSGEGYEQYF. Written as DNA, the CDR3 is TGTGCCAGCAGCGTCTCTAGCGGGGAAGGGTACGAGCAGTACTTC.

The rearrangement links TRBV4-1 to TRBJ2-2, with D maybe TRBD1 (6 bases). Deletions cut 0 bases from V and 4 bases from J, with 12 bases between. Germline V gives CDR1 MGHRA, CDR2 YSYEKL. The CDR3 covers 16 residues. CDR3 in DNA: TGCGCCAGCAGCCAAGAATGGACAGACTCCACCGGGGAGCTGTTTTTT. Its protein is CASSQEWTDSTGELFF.